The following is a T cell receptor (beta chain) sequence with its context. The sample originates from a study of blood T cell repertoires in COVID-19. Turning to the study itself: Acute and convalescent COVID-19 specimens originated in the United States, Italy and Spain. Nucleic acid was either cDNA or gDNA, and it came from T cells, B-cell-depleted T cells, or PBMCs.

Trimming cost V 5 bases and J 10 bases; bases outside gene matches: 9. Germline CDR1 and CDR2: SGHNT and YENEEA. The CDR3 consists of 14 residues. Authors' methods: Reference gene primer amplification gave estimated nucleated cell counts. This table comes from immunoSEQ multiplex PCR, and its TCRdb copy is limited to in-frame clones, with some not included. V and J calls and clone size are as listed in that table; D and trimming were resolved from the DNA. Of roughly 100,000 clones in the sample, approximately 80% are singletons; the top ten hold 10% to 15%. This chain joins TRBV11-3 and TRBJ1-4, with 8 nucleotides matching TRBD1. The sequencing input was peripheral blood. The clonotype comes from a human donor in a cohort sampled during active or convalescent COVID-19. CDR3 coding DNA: TGTGCCAGCAGCCAGGACAGGGTGTCTGCAAAACTGTTTTTT. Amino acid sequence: CASSQDRVSAKLFF.